These T cell receptor beta chains were read from a single sample in a study of monozygotic twins with inflammatory bowel disease. From the 5' RACE reads, TCRdb lists one entry per CDR3 protein and no DNA. The sample table sets out 110,000 to 150,000 distinct CDR3 sequences. The sample comprised blood. The receptors were sampled from a human donor with ulcerative colitis or Crohn's disease, or a healthy co-twin of an affected twin (not recorded which). Each CDR3 is given with its conserved first and last residue. Fields, in order: V gene, J gene, CDR3 protein.

V: TRBV7-6
J: TRBJ1-1
CDR3: CASSLGPQGPNTEAFF

V: TRBV7-8
J: TRBJ2-1
CDR3: CASSPTSGSGSEQFF

V: TRBV2
J: TRBJ2-2
CDR3: CASSADRPHGGELFF

V: TRBV29-1
J: TRBJ2-2
CDR3: CSVGQGGNTGELFF

V: TRBV28
J: TRBJ2-7
CDR3: CASSFHRVYEQYF

V: TRBV7-2
J: TRBJ1-5
CDR3: CASSFTGTAYQPQHF

V: TRBV3-1
J: TRBJ2-1
CDR3: CASSQDVGGEQFF

V: TRBV5-4
J: TRBJ2-7
CDR3: CASSSIQKQDSYSYEQYF

V: TRBV7-9
J: TRBJ2-3
CDR3: CASSLVGLAGAGDTQYF

V: TRBV6-6
J: TRBJ1-2
CDR3: CASSFEGAMNGNTF

V: TRBV28
J: TRBJ1-4
CDR3: CASRFQGATNEKLFF

V: TRBV3-1
J: TRBJ1-5
CDR3: CASSQAHRAHNLHF

V: TRBV5-1
J: TRBJ2-1
CDR3: CASSGTGVSYNEQFF

V: TRBV3-1
J: TRBJ2-5
CDR3: CASSSGSSGTFETQYF

V: TRBV9
J: TRBJ2-7
CDR3: CASSVTGGYEQYF

V: TRBV6-2/TRBV6-3
J: TRBJ1-5
CDR3: CASSYKKWRQPQHF

V: TRBV28
J: TRBJ2-1
CDR3: CASSLVQGNEQFF

V: TRBV5-8
J: TRBJ2-5
CDR3: CASSLAGAGSLQETQYF

V: TRBV20-1
J: TRBJ1-5
CDR3: CSASVLNSNQPQHF

V: TRBV7-6
J: TRBJ1-5
CDR3: CASSLLGGLQHQHF

V: TRBV10-3
J: TRBJ2-7
CDR3: CAISESTSGSYEQYF

V: TRBV27
J: TRBJ1-5
CDR3: CASSLVRKDSNQPQHF

V: TRBV5-6
J: TRBJ2-5
CDR3: CASSLLSGIETQYF

V: TRBV5-1
J: TRBJ2-1
CDR3: CASSRKAWSSYNEQFF

V: TRBV18
J: TRBJ2-2
CDR3: CASSRDGELFF

V: TRBV28
J: TRBJ2-1
CDR3: CASSTRGGRGYSYNEQFF

V: TRBV7-3
J: TRBJ1-1
CDR3: CASSKGQGLTEAFF

V: TRBV5-1
J: TRBJ2-2
CDR3: CASSLPGDTGELFF

V: TRBV7-9
J: TRBJ1-5
CDR3: CASSSSVQPQHF

V: TRBV18
J: TRBJ1-6
CDR3: CASSPGEAGYSPLHF

V: TRBV20-1
J: TRBJ2-7
CDR3: CSAAPQSYSGWGEQYF

V: TRBV6-2/TRBV6-3
J: TRBJ1-5
CDR3: CASSYYGSRGGDNQPQHF

V: TRBV5-4
J: TRBJ2-1
CDR3: CASKRNDEQFF

V: TRBV4-1
J: TRBJ2-5
CDR3: CASSQEGWDSSQTQYF

V: TRBV15
J: TRBJ1-5
CDR3: CATSRDPSGLGQPQHF

V: TRBV12-5
J: TRBJ1-1
CDR3: CASGLVEAPSTEAFF

V: TRBV6-1
J: TRBJ1-1
CDR3: CASIPGQGGTEAFF

V: TRBV5-1
J: TRBJ2-4
CDR3: CASSAAGTGLAKNIQYF

V: TRBV7-2
J: TRBJ1-6
CDR3: CASSSTGTGNSPLHF

V: TRBV29-1
J: TRBJ1-5
CDR3: CSVGGGDSNQPQHF

V: TRBV2
J: TRBJ2-3
CDR3: CASLAGITDTQYF

V: TRBV10-3
J: TRBJ2-7
CDR3: CAISDPNYEQYF

V: TRBV5-1
J: TRBJ2-1
CDR3: CASSLVGVVSYNEQFF

V: TRBV4-1
J: TRBJ1-2
CDR3: CASSQGRQGSVHNYGYTF

V: TRBV11-3
J: TRBJ2-3
CDR3: CASSLRRSTDTQYF

V: TRBV5-4
J: TRBJ2-3
CDR3: CASSLGGKGTNADTQYF

V: TRBV30
J: TRBJ2-5
CDR3: CAWSDGRSQETQYF

V: TRBV12-3/TRBV12-4
J: TRBJ2-1
CDR3: CASSLGLAGGPPYNEQLF

V: TRBV5-1
J: TRBJ2-1
CDR3: CASSPGPGLDYNEQFF

V: TRBV6-1
J: TRBJ2-7
CDR3: CASRILTRISYEQYF

V: TRBV20-1
J: TRBJ2-1
CDR3: CSARGLAESSYNEQFF

V: TRBV10-2
J: TRBJ2-7
CDR3: CASKPGQGNFYEQYF